Listed below are T cell receptor beta chains from one sample, sequenced in a study of vaccination effects on CD4 cells after COVID-19. The antigens these receptors bind are not known. Libraries were prepared by immunoSEQ multiplex PCR; TCRdb keeps only in-frame clonotypes and omits some of them. Here the sample spans approximately 15,000 clones, about 74% being singletons. The sample was CD4+ T cells from PBMCs cultured with HCoV-NL63 spike peptides, taken after COVID-19 vaccination. The receptors stem from a human donor who had a prior SARS-CoV-2 infection. Both conserved end residues are part of each CDR3. A D gene is named only where the DNA matches it firmly. Size tells how often a clone was seen (once, few, many) or the class of an expanded clone, and some rows leave it out.

d_call clone_size j_call v_call cdr3_aa cdr3_nt
. . TRBJ1-4 TRBV27 CASSLSWGGEKLFF TGTGCCAGCAGTTTATCGTGGGGGGGGGAAAAACTGTTTTTT
. . TRBJ1-2 TRBV7-9 CASSSSWGGYTF TGTGCCAGCAGCAGTTCGTGGGGCGGCTACACCTTC
. . TRBJ2-7 TRBV24-1 CATSDPLLYEQYF TGTGCCACCAGTGACCCGTTACTCTACGAGCAGTACTTC
TRBD1 . TRBJ2-5 TRBV5-1 CASSSQGAPGETQYF TGCGCCAGCAGCTCTCAGGGGGCTCCCGGAGAGACCCAGTACTTC
. . TRBJ1-2 TRBV30 CACSLRSRGGGYTF TGTGCCTGCTCTTTACGGAGCAGGGGAGGGGGCTACACCTTC
. few TRBJ1-1 TRBV7-9 CASSLEWGLIDETEAFF TGTGCCAGCAGCTTAGAGTGGGGGCTGATTGACGAGACTGAAGCTTTCTTT
. . TRBJ2-7 TRBV30 CAWSVGASAEQYF TGTGCCTGGAGTGTAGGGGCTAGCGCCGAGCAGTACTTC
. . TRBJ2-7 TRBV11-2 CASSPGLRTYEQYF TGTGCCAGCAGCCCGGGACTCCGTACCTACGAGCAGTACTTC
. . TRBJ2-1 TRBV7-8 CASSTVGTYNEQFF TGTGCCAGCAGCACAGTGGGGACCTACAATGAGCAGTTCTTC
. . TRBJ1-4 TRBV5-4 CASSKQSQGTNEKLFF TGTGCCAGCAGCAAGCAATCACAGGGAACTAATGAAAAACTGTTTTTT
. few TRBJ2-7 TRBV5-1 CASSFSYTSYEQYF TGCGCCAGCAGCTTTTCATACACCTCCTACGAGCAGTACTTC
TRBD2 . TRBJ2-1 TRBV4-1 CASSQGLAVSSYNEQFF TGCGCCAGCAGCCAAGGCCTAGCGGTCTCTTCCTACAATGAGCAGTTCTTC
. . TRBJ2-5 TRBV3-1/TRBV3-2 CASSQAEGVGETQYF TGTGCCAGCAGCCAGGCGGAGGGTGTGGGGGAGACCCAGTACTTC
. . TRBJ2-3 TRBV12-3/TRBV12-4 CASGGLTDTQYF TGTGCCAGCGGGGGCCTCACAGATACGCAGTATTTT
. few TRBJ1-1 TRBV6-7 CASSLPIPWGNPEAFF TGTGCCAGCAGTCTACCCATTCCTTGGGGGAACCCTGAAGCTTTCTTT
. . TRBJ2-7 TRBV12-5 CASGLVLEKQYF TGTGCTAGTGGTTTGGTACTCGAGAAGCAGTACTTC
TRBD2 . TRBJ2-7 TRBV4-1 CASSQEQGLAGEGYEQYF TGCGCCAGCAGCCAAGAACAGGGACTAGCGGGAGAGGGCTACGAGCAGTACTTC
TRBD1 . TRBJ1-5 TRBV7-8 CASSRTGGISGQPQHF TGTGCCAGCAGCCGGACAGGGGGCATTAGTGGACAGCCCCAGCATTTT
TRBD2 . TRBJ2-3 TRBV11-3 CASSPAPLTSSRTDTQYF TGTGCCAGCAGCCCCGCTCCTCTGACTAGCTCCCGCACAGATACGCAGTATTTT
. . TRBJ2-7 TRBV11-3 CASSLGADYEQYF TGTGCCAGCAGCCTCGGGGCCGATTACGAGCAGTACTTC
TRBD2 . TRBJ2-1 TRBV7-3 CASSLTSGNINEQFF TGTGCCAGCAGCTTAACTAGCGGGAATATCAATGAGCAGTTCTTC
. few TRBJ1-1 TRBV6-5 CASSYALPGGAEAFF TGTGCCAGCAGTTACGCCCTTCCGGGGGGCGCTGAAGCTTTCTTT
. . TRBJ1-1 TRBV6-4 CASSEVLSTEAFF TGTGCCAGCAGTGAAGTTTTGAGCACTGAAGCTTTCTTT
TRBD2 few TRBJ2-7 TRBV7-2 CASSLEGLVYEQYF TGTGCCAGCAGCTTAGAGGGACTAGTATACGAGCAGTACTTC
. . TRBJ2-1 TRBV7-2 CASSPQRGEQFF TGTGCCAGCAGCCCCCAGAGGGGTGAGCAGTTCTTC
TRBD2 once TRBJ2-3 TRBV5-6 CASSPSWSGRGPDTQYF TGTGCCAGCAGCCCCTCCTGGAGCGGGAGGGGCCCAGATACGCAGTATTTT
. few TRBJ2-2 TRBV7-2 CASSLVQQAGELFF TGTGCCAGCAGCTTAGTACAGCAAGCCGGGGAGCTGTTTTTT
. . TRBJ2-3 TRBV28 CASSLPRTEYTDTQYF TGTGCCAGCAGCCTTCCAAGGACTGAATACACAGATACGCAGTATTTT
. once TRBJ2-3 TRBV25-1 CASSEMGAVDTQYF TGTGCCAGCAGTGAGATGGGGGCTGTAGATACGCAGTATTTT
TRBD1 . TRBJ2-2 TRBV5-1 CASSWGTENTGELFF TGCGCCAGCAGTTGGGGGACAGAGAACACCGGGGAGCTGTTTTTT
TRBD2 . TRBJ2-1 TRBV24-1 CATSEKLAAYNEQFF TGTGCCACCTCAGAAAAACTAGCGGCTTACAATGAGCAGTTCTTC
. . TRBJ2-3 TRBV3-1/TRBV3-2 CASSLGGGTDTQYF TGTGCCAGCAGCCTCGGGGGTGGCACAGATACGCAGTATTTT
. . TRBJ1-2 TRBV2 CASSEGQVDGYTF TGTGCCAGCAGTGAAGGACAGGTAGATGGCTACACCTTC
TRBD1 few TRBJ1-2 TRBV9 CASSGGQGYYGYTF TGTGCCAGCAGCGGGGGACAGGGTTACTATGGCTACACCTTC
. . TRBJ1-2 TRBV5-1 CASSSGDPWDGYTF TGCGCCAGCAGCTCTGGGGACCCGTGGGATGGCTACACCTTC
. once TRBJ2-7 TRBV5-4 CASSLETGNEQYF TGTGCCAGCAGCTTGGAAACAGGGAACGAGCAGTACTTC
. few TRBJ2-1 TRBV25-1 CASQPVSDQSSYNEQFF TGTGCCAGTCAACCTGTCTCCGACCAGAGCTCCTACAATGAGCAGTTCTTC
TRBD2 . TRBJ2-3 TRBV14 CASSQDWGLAFTDTQYF TGTGCCAGCAGCCAAGATTGGGGACTAGCGTTCACAGATACGCAGTATTTT
. . TRBJ2-1 TRBV19 CASSIVGNEQFF TGTGCCAGTAGTATAGTGGGAAATGAGCAGTTCTTC
TRBD1 . TRBJ1-1 TRBV5-1 CASSTRGGNTEAFF TGCGCCAGCAGCACCAGGGGGGGGAACACTGAAGCTTTCTTT
. . TRBJ2-3 TRBV2 CASSEPAGGSTDTQYF TGTGCCAGCAGTGAGCCGGCGGGCGGGAGCACAGATACGCAGTATTTT
. once TRBJ2-3 TRBV27 CASSFGGRTDTQYF TGTGCCAGCAGTTTTGGGGGACGGACAGATACGCAGTATTTT